Described below is a single TCR beta chain sequence and its context. The missing CDR3 end, 3 residues past where the read stops, is filled in from the germline J gene. The data were obtained in a study of Tregs in tolerant kidney transplant recipients. The data were produced by immunoSEQ multiplex PCR, yet TCRdb's version contains in-frame clones alone and is incomplete. Listed are fewer than 40,000 clones; approximately 7.3% falls within the top ten. Germline V gene data show CDR1 as SGHDN and CDR2 as FVKESK. Trimming shortened V by 3 bases and J by 8 bases, and 14 bases separated the two germline ends. This CDR3 is 14 amino acids long.

This specimen consisted of CD8+ T cells from blood, obtained before the transplant. The sequence derives from a human donor who received a combined kidney and bone marrow transplant. This chain links TRBV14 with TRBJ2-4; TRBD1 might be the D (6 bases). CDR3 residues: CASSQGQGWYIQYF. Incomplete CDR3 DNA: TGTGCCAGCAGCCAGGGGCAGGGGTGGTACATT.